This T cell receptor (beta chain) originates from a study of blood T cell repertoires in COVID-19. Overall study context: The United States, Italy and Spain provided the acute and convalescent COVID-19 samples. The analysed material was cDNA or gDNA that came from T cells, B-cell-depleted T cells, or PBMCs.

Original handling: Using reference gene primer amplification, nucleated cell counts were estimated. Produced via immunoSEQ multiplex PCR; TCRdb's table is partial and in-frame only. The DNA was the basis for D and trimming; V, J and clone size are from that table. The data show 68,000 or so clones, 89% seen once. The TCR sequence derives from a middle-aged man with active COVID-19. The sequenced sample consisted of peripheral blood.

This CDR3 reads CASSLSAGASTDTQYF. CDR3 coding DNA: TGTGCCAGCAGTTTAAGCGCGGGGGCTAGCACAGATACGCAGTATTTT. The chain couples TRBV11-2 to TRBJ2-3, with a weak D call TRBD2 (7 bases). In germline, CDR1 is SGHAT, CDR2 FQNNGV. CDR3 length: 16 residues. The V end was cut by 6 bases, the J end by 0 bases, with 16 bases between.